This paragraph reports one T cell receptor beta chain. Antigen unknown. Autoimmune disease history or systemic immunosuppression disqualified patients. The table came from immunoSEQ multiplex PCR; TCRdb's copy has only in-frame clones and leaves some out. The data hold about 9,000 clones, with 66% observed a single time. This record belongs to a study of OX40 agonist ivuxolimab in advanced cancers. The overall study: Three individuals attained partial responses, comprising one hepatocellular carcinoma case and two cutaneous melanoma cases.

Findings and caveats of the study: Expanded clones were, on average, more numerous in CD8+ T cells than in CD4+.

The sample here was CD4+ or CD8+ T cells sorted from blood, taken in a trial of the OX40 agonist ivuxolimab. The TCR comes from an adult with an advanced solid tumor such as melanoma, head and neck, liver or kidney cancer.

CDR3 sequence reads: CASSFRQYSNQPQHF. CDR3 DNA: TGTGCCAGCAGTTTCCGTCAGTATAGCAATCAGCCCCAGCATTTT. The genes are TRBV28 and TRBJ1-5; D unresolved. The CDR3 has 15 amino acids. V was shortened by 3 bases and J by 0 bases, with 9 bases between the two germline ends. CDR1 and CDR2 (germline): MDHEN, SYDVKM. The full variable domain, in which reference TRBV28 and TRBJ1-5 provide the parts outside the CDR3, is DVKVTQSSRYLVKRTGEKVFLECVQDMDHENMFWYRQDPGLGLRLIYFSYDVKMKEKGDIPEGYSVSREKKERFSLILESASTNQTSMYLCASSFRQYSNQPQHFGDGTRLSIL.